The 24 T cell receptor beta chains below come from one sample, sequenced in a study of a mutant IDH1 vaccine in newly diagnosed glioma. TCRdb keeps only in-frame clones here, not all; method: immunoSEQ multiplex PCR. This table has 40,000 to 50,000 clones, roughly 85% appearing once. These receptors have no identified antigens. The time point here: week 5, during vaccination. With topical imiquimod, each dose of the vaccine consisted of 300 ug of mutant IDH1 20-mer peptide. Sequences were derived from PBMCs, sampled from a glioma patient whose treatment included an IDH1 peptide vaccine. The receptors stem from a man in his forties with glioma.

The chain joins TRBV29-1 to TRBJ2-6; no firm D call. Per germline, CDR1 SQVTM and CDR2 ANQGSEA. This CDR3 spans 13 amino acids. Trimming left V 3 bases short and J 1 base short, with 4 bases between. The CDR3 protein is CSVDGSGANVLTF. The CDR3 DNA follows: TGCAGCGTTGACGGGTCTGGGGCCAACGTCCTGACTTTC.

CDR3 sequence (DNA): TGTGCCAGCTCCCTTATTGGGGCCAACGTCCTGACTTTC. Translation: CASSLIGANVLTF. The J gene is TRBJ2-6, the V gene TRBV7-3; D is undetermined. The germline V gene has CDR1 SGHTA and CDR2 FQGTGA. The CDR3 extends over 13 amino acids. V was pared by 8 bases and J by 3 bases, with 8 bases between. The full variable domain, with the rest looked up from reference TRBV7-3 and TRBJ2-6, is GAGVSQTPSNKVTEKGKYVELRCDPISGHTALYWYRQSLGQGPEFLIYFQGTGAADDSGLPNDRFFAVRPEGSVSTLKIQRTERGDSAVYLCASSLIGANVLTFGAGSRLTVL.

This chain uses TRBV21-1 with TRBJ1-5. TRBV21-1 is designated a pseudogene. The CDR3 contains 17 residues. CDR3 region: CASSKVRKGGINQPQHF. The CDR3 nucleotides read TGTGCCAGCAGCAAAGTAAGGAAGGGGGGAATCAATCAGCCCCAGCATTTT.

DNA of the CDR3: TGTGCCAGCTCACTGACTAGCGGGAGGAACAATGAGCAGTTCTTC. This gives the protein CASSLTSGRNNEQFF. V and J are TRBV18 and TRBJ2-1; TRBD2 matches at 13 bases. The ends lost 4 bases at V and 5 bases at J; junction bases unmatched: 2. There are 15 residues in the CDR3. Germline V gene data show CDR1 as KGHSH and CDR2 as LQKENI.

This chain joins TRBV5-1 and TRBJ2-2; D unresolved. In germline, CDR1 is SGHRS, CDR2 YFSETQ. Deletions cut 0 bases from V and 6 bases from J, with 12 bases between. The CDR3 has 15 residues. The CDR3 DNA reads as TGCGCCAGCAGCTTGGCGGTCAGTAAGGCCGGGGAGCTGTTTTTT. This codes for CASSLAVSKAGELFF.

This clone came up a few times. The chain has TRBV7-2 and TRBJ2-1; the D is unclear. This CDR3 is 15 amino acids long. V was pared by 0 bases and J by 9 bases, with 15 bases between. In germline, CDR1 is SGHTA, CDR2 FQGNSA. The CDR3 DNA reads TGTGCCAGCAGCTTAGCGGGATTTTTGATCAGTGAGCAGTTCTTC. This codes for CASSLAGFLISEQFF.

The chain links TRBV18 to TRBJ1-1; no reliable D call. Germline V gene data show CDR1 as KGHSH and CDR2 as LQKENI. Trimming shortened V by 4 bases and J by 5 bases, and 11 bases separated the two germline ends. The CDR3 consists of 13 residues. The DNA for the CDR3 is TGTGCCAGCTCACGGGCCAAGGGTACTGAAGCTTTCTTT. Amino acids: CASSRAKGTEAFF.

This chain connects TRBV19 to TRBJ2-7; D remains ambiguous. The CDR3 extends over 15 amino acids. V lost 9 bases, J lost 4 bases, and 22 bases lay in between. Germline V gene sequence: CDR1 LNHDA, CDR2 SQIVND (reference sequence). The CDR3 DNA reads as TGTGCCAGCACCCCGAATGTCAGGAAAAATTACGAGCAGTACTTC. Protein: CASTPNVRKNYEQYF.

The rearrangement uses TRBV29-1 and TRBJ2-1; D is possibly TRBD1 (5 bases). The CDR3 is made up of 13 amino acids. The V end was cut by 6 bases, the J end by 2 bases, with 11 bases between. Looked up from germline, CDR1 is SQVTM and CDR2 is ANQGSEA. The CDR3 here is CSVMDITYNEQFF. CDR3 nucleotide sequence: TGCAGCGTAATGGACATAACCTACAATGAGCAGTTCTTC.

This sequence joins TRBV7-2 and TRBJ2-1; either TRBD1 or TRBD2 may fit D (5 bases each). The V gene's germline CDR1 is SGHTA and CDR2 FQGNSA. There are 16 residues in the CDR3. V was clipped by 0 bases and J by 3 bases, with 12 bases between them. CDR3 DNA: TGTGCCAGCAGCTTAGCGGCAGGGAGAAACTACAATGAGCAGTTCTTC. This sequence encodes CASSLAAGRNYNEQFF.

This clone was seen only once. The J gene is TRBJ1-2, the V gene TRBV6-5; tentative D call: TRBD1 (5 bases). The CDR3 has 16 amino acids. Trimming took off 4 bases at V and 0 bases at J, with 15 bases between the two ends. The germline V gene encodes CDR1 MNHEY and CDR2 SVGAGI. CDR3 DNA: TGTGCCAGCAGTTCCGCTGGGGGTGGGGCTAACTATGGCTACACCTTC. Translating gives CASSSAGGGANYGYTF.

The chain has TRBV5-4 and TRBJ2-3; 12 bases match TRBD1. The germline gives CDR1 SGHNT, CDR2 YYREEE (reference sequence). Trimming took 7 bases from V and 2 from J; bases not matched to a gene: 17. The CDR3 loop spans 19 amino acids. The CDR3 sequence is CASGDWGTGGFGLTDTQYF. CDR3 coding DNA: TGTGCCAGCGGGGACTGGGGGACAGGGGGCTTTGGCCTCACAGATACGCAGTATTTT.

CDR3 loop: CASSVGRERSTDTQYF. CDR3 nucleotides: TGTGCCAGCAGCGTAGGGAGGGAGCGCTCCACAGATACGCAGTATTTT. The chain uses TRBV9 and TRBJ2-3, with D possibly being TRBD2 (6 bases). CDR1 and CDR2 (germline): SGDLS, YYNGEE. This CDR3 region has 16 residues. V lost 0 bases, J lost 2 bases, and 13 bases lay in between.

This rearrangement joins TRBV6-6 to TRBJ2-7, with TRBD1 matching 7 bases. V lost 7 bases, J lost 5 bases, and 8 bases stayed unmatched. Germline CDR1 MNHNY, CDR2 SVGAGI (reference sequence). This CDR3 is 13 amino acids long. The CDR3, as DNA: TGTGCCAGCACCCGCGACAGGGATAACGAGCAGTACTTC. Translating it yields CASTRDRDNEQYF.

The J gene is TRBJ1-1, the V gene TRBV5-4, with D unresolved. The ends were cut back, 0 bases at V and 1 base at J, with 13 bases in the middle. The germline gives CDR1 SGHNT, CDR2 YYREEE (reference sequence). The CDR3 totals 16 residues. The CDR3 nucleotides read TGTGCCAGCAGCTTGGGGGGTCGGGGTGCGAACACTGAAGCTTTCTTT. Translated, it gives CASSLGGRGANTEAFF.

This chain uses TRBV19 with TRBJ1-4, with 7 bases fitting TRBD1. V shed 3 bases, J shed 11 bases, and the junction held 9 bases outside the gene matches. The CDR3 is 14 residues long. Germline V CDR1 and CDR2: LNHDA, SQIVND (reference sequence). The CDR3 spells CASSMRDSRHKLFF. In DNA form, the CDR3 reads TGTGCCAGTAGTATGCGGGACAGCCGTCATAAACTGTTTTTT.

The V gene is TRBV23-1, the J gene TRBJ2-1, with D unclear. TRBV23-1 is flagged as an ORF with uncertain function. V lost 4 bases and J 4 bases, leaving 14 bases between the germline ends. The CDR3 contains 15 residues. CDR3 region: CASSPISPLYNEQFF. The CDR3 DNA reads TGCGCCAGCAGTCCAATCTCACCCTTATACAATGAGCAGTTCTTC.

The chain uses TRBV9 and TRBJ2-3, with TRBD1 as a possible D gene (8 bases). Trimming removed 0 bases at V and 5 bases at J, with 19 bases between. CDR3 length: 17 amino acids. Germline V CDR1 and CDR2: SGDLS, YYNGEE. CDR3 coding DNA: TGTGCCAGCAGCGTAGGGGAGGGCAGGGGGCAGGGAGATACGCAGTATTTT. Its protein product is CASSVGEGRGQGDTQYF. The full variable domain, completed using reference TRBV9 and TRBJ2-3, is DSGVTQTPKHLITATGQRVTLRCSPRSGDLSVYWYQQSLDQGLQFLIQYYNGEERAKGNILERFSAQQFPDLHSELNLSSLELGDSALYFCASSVGEGRGQGDTQYFGPGTRLTVL.

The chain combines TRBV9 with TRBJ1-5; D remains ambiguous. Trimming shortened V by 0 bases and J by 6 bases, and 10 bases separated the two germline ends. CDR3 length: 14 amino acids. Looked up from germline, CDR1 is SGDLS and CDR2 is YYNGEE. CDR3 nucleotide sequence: TGTGCCAGCAGCGTAGTTGGGGAGGGTCAGCCCCAGCATTTT. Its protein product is CASSVVGEGQPQHF.

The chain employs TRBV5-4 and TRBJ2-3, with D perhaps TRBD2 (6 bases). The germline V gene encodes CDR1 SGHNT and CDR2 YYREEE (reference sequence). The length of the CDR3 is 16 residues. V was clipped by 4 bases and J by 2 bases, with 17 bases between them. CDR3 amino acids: CASSGAAGLNTDTQYF. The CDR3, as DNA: TGTGCCAGCAGCGGGGCCGCGGGACTTAACACAGATACGCAGTATTTT.

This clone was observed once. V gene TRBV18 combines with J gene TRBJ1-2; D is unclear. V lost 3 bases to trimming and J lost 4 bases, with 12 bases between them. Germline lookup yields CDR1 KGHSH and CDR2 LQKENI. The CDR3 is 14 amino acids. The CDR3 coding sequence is TGTGCCAGCTCACCGGGCCACTCGGGCTATGGCTACACCTTC. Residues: CASSPGHSGYGYTF.

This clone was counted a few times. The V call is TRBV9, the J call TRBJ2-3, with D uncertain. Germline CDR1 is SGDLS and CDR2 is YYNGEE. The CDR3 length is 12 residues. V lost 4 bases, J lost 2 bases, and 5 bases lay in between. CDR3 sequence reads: CASSTTTDTQYF. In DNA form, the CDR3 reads TGTGCCAGCAGCACAACCACAGATACGCAGTATTTT.

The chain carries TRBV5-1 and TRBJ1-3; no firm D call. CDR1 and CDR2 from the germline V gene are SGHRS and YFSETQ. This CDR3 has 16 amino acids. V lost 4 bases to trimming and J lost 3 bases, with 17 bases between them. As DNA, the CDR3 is TGCGCCAGCAGCCGACTGCAGATACGAGATGGAAACACCATATATTTT. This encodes CASSRLQIRDGNTIYF.

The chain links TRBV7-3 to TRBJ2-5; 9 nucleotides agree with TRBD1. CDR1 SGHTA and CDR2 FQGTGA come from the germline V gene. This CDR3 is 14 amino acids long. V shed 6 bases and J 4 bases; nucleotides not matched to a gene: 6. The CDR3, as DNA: TGTGCCAGCAGTCGTACAGGGGGCGTAGAGACCCAGTACTTC. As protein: CASSRTGGVETQYF. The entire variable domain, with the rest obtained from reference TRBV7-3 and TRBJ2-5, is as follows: GAGVSQTPSNKVTEKGKYVELRCDPISGHTALYWYRQSLGQGPEFLIYFQGTGAADDSGLPNDRFFAVRPEGSVSTLKIQRTERGDSAVYLCASSRTGGVETQYFGPGTRLLVL.